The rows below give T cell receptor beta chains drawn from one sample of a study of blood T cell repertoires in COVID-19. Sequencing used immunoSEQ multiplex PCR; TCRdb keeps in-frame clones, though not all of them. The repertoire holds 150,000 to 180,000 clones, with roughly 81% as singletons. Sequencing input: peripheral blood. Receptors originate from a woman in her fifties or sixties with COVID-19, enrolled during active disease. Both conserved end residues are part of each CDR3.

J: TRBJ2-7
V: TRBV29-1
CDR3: CSVVRGAYEQYF

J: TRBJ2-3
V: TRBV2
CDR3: CASRRITPDTQYF

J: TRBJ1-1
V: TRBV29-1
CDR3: CSVEGQGATEAFF

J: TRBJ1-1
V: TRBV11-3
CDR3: CASSLEGGNTEAFF

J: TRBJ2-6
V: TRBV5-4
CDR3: CASTKGGGLTSGANVLTF

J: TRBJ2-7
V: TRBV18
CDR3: CASSPIGREPSYEQYF

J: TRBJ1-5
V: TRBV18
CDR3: CASSPPSGSNQPQHF

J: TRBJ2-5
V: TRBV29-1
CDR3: CSSGGAGETQYF

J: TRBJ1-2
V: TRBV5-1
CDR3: CASSPGQMIDGYTF

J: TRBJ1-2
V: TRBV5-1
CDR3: CASSRGQGSYGYTF

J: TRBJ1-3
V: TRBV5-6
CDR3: CASMSSSGNTIYF